This T cell receptor beta chain was recovered during a study of cytomegalovirus exposure and HLA in healthy donors. Study context: HLA-typed donors were the source of about 85 million unique TCRs held in an early data release.

There are 13 residues in the CDR3. Trimming removed 5 bases from V and 3 bases from J, with 7 bases in between. Germline-derived CDR1 and CDR2 are SNHLY and FYNNEI. PCR employed 60 Vbeta and 13 Jbeta primers. This table comes from immunoSEQ multiplex PCR, and its TCRdb copy is limited to in-frame clones, with some not included. The table includes 150,000 or so clones, about 74% detected once. Material for sequencing was PBMCs. The TCR originated in a woman between 40 and 50 years old in good health and CMV-seronegative. This chain joins TRBV2 and TRBJ2-2; D gene ambiguous. In DNA, the CDR3 is TGTGCCAGCAGTCCTAGTCACACCGGGGAGCTGTTTTTT. Amino acids: CASSPSHTGELFF.